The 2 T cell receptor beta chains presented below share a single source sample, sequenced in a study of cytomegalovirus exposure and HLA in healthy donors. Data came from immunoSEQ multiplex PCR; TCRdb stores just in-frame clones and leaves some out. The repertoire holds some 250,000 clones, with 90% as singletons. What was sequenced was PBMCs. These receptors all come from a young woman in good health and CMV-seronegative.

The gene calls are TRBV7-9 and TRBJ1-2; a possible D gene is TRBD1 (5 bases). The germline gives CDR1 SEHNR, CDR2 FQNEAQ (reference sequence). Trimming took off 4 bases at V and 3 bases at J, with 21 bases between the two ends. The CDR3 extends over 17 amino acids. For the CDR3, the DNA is TGTGCCAGCAGCTCAAAAGGTGGGATGGTAGGGGACTATGGCTACACCTTC. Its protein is CASSSKGGMVGDYGYTF.

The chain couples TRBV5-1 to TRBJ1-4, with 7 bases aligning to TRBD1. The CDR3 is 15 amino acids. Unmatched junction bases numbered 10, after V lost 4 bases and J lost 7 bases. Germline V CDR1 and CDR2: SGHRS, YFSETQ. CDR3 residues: CASSLGWDRGEKLFF. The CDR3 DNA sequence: TGCGCCAGCAGCCTCGGATGGGACAGAGGTGAAAAACTGTTTTTT.